Each of the 10 T cell receptor beta chains below was sequenced from the same sample in a study of cytomegalovirus exposure and HLA in healthy donors. 13 Jbeta primers and 60 Vbeta primers were used for the PCR. Using immunoSEQ multiplex PCR, the repertoire was profiled, and TCRdb retains in-frame clones only, with some absent. Of more than 130,000 clones in the sample, approximately 77% were seen once. Sequencing was done on a sample of PBMCs. All receptors derive from a woman aged 45 to 65 in good health and CMV-seronegative.

The chain uses TRBV4-2 and TRBJ2-5; 12 positions agree with TRBD2. In germline, CDR1 is LGHNA, CDR2 YNFKEQ. The junction had 7 bases not matched to a gene; V was cut back by 1 base and J by 4 bases. This CDR3 spans 17 amino acids. The CDR3 protein is CASSQAATSGGGETQYF. The CDR3 DNA sequence: TGTGCCAGCAGCCAAGCTGCGACTAGCGGGGGCGGAGAGACCCAGTACTTC.

The chain employs TRBV5-1 and TRBJ2-5; 7 bases are shared with TRBD1. Germline CDR1 reads SGHRS; CDR2 reads YFSETQ. J gave up 2 bases and V 6 bases, and 7 bases lay outside the gene matches. This CDR3 contains 14 residues. The CDR3 protein is CASTSTGLQETQYF. The CDR3, as DNA: TGCGCCAGCACTTCGACAGGGTTGCAAGAGACCCAGTACTTC.

This clone was recorded a few times. The gene calls are TRBV29-1 and TRBJ1-2; 10 bases map to TRBD1. The V gene end was trimmed by 1 base and the J gene end by 7 bases; junction bases not matched to a gene: 6. The CDR3 covers 14 residues. Germline loops: CDR1 SQVTM, CDR2 ANQGSEA. In DNA, the CDR3 is TGCAGCGTTGAAGGGATGACAGGGGGCCCTGGCTACACCTTC. Its protein is CSVEGMTGGPGYTF. Full variable domain (missing parts from reference TRBV29-1 and TRBJ1-2): SAVISQKPSRDICQRGTSLTIQCQVDSQVTMMFWYRQQPGQSLTLIATANQGSEATYESGFVIDKFPISRPNLTFSTLTVSNMSPEDSSIYLCSVEGMTGGPGYTFGSGTRLTVV.

The V call is TRBV19, the J call TRBJ2-1; 10 nucleotides agree with TRBD1. This CDR3 is 16 amino acids long. V trimming: 5 bases; J trimming: 4 bases; junction bases outside the gene matches: 8. Per the germline V gene, CDR1 is LNHDA and CDR2 is SQIVND (reference sequence). The CDR3 coding sequence is TGTGCCAGTAGTGTCGACTTGGGACAGGGGTACAATGAGCAGTTCTTC. Its translation is CASSVDLGQGYNEQFF.

This rearrangement joins TRBV10-3 to TRBJ2-7, with D perhaps matching TRBD1 (5 bases). V lost 4 bases, J lost 6 bases, and 13 bases lay in between. The CDR3 is made up of 13 amino acids. CDR1 is ENHRY and CDR2 is SYGVKD in the germline V gene. Here the CDR3 reads CAISGETVSEQYF. The CDR3 coding sequence is TGTGCCATCAGTGGAGAGACAGTCAGCGAGCAGTACTTC.

This chain joins TRBV10-3 and TRBJ2-3; D might be TRBD2 (7 bases). The CDR3 has 15 residues. Germline assignment: CDR1 ENHRY and CDR2 SYGVKD. V was cut by 4 bases and J by 2 bases, with 13 bases left in between. CDR3 nucleotides: TGTGCCATCAGTGTCGGCGGGGGCTTCACAGATACGCAGTATTTT. The encoded protein is CAISVGGGFTDTQYF.

The chain combines TRBV7-9 with TRBJ2-3; TRBD1 matches 10 bases. This CDR3 has 15 amino acids. Germline V CDR1 and CDR2: SEHNR, FQNEAQ (reference sequence). The V and J ends lost 4 bases and 4 bases, in that order; junction bases with no gene match: 5. The CDR3 DNA follows: TGTGCCAGCAGCTCGGGGACAGGGGCCGCAGATACGCAGTATTTT. It is translated as CASSSGTGAADTQYF.

In this sample, this clone turned up a few times. This chain connects TRBV27 to TRBJ2-7; weak D call: TRBD2 (5 bases). The CDR3 runs 14 residues. V lost 6 bases to trimming and J lost 4 bases, with 16 bases between them. Germline V CDR1 and CDR2: MNHEY, SMNVEV (reference sequence). This CDR3 reads CASSPGPRGYEQYF. CDR3 DNA sequence: TGTGCCAGCAGCCCCGGGCCCCGGGGTTACGAGCAGTACTTC.

V and J are TRBV11-3 and TRBJ2-2, with 8 bases that match TRBD1. J was trimmed by 6 bases and V by 4 bases; bases with no gene match: 7. The germline V gene has CDR1 SGHNT and CDR2 YENEEA. The CDR3 contains 15 residues. As DNA, the CDR3 is TGTGCCAGCAGCTCTTGGGACAGGACACCCGGGGAGCTGTTTTTT. It yields the protein CASSSWDRTPGELFF.

The chain recombines TRBV14 with TRBJ2-1; 8 bases align to TRBD1. The trim removed 0 bases at V and 5 bases at J, leaving 9 bases unmatched. CDR1 and CDR2 (germline): SGHDN, FVKESK. CDR3 length equals 17 residues. This CDR3 reads CASSQDGKRTGHNEQFF. CDR3 bases: TGTGCCAGCAGCCAAGATGGGAAAAGGACAGGGCACAATGAGCAGTTCTTC.